This T cell receptor (beta chain) was documented in a study of blood T cell repertoires in COVID-19. CDR1 is MDHEN, CDR2 SYDVKM, per germline. CDR3 length: 15 amino acids. With V trimmed by 6 bases and J by 5 bases, 11 bases remained unmatched. Clones were sequenced by immunoSEQ multiplex PCR, and TCRdb holds only the in-frame ones, with some missing. The repertoire holds approximately 120,000 clones, with 70% to 90% as singletons. V gene TRBV28 combines with J gene TRBJ2-7; 9 bases align to TRBD1. The clonotype originates from a human donor in a cohort sampled during active COVID-19. The sequenced sample consisted of peripheral blood. The CDR3 region is CASRSTGTGSDEQYF. DNA for the CDR3: TGTGCCAGCAGGTCAACCGGGACAGGGTCGGACGAGCAGTACTTC.